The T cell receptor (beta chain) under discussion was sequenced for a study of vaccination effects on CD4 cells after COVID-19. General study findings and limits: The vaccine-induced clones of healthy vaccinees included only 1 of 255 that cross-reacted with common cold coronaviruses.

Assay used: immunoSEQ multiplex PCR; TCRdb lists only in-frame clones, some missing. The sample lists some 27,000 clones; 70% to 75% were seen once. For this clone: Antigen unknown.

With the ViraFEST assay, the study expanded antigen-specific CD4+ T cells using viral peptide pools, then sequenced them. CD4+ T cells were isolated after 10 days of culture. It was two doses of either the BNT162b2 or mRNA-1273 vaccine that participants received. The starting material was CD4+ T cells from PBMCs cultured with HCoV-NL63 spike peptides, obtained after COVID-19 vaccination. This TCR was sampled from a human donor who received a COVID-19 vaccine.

The CDR3 protein is CASSLTPDTQYF. The CDR3 bases are TGTGCCAGCAGCCTGACCCCAGATACGCAGTATTTT. The gene calls are TRBV5-6 and TRBJ2-3; no definite D call. The CDR3 length is 12 residues. Germline V gene lookup returns CDR1 SGHDT and CDR2 YYEEEE. V dropped 4 bases and J dropped 4 bases, with 7 bases sitting between them.